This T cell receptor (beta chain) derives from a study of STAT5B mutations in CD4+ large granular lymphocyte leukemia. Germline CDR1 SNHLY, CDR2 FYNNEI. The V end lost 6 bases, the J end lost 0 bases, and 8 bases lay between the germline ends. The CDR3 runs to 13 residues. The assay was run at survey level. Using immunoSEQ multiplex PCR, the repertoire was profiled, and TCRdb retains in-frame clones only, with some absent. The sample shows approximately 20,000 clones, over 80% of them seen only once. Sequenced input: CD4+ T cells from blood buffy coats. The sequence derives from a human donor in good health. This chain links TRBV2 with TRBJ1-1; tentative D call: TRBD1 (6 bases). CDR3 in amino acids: CASRRGVNTEAFF. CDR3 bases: TGTGCCAGCAGAAGGGGGGTGAACACTGAAGCTTTCTTT.